Listed below are T cell receptor beta chains from one sample, sequenced in a study of shared T cell receptors in the human thymus. Generated by immunoSEQ multiplex PCR, the TCRdb table keeps only in-frame clones and is missing some. In the table there are approximately 760,000 clones, approximately 83% of which are singletons. This sample was shared with a second study, whose subject was human thymus T cells.

The sample comprised thymocytes. The receptors come from a girl less than two years old with a congenital heart defect. Both conserved end residues are part of each CDR3. The D gene is left open where the match is weak. Rows give clone size only sometimes, using once, few, many, or a class for an expanded clone.

CDR3 DNA: TGTGCCAGCACCCTTACAGGGGTCGGGGCCAACGTCCTGACTTTC; CDR3 protein: CASTLTGVGANVLTF; D gene: TRBD1; clone size: NA; J gene: TRBJ2-6; V gene: TRBV19
CDR3 DNA: TGCGCCAGCAGCTCAGGACATCAAGAGACCCAGTACTTC; CDR3 protein: CASSSGHQETQYF; D gene: NA; clone size: few; J gene: TRBJ2-5; V gene: TRBV4-1
CDR3 DNA: TGTGCCAGCAGTTTAGCGGGCCCGGGCCCTTACGAGCAGTACTTC; CDR3 protein: CASSLAGPGPYEQYF; D gene: NA; clone size: NA; J gene: TRBJ2-7; V gene: TRBV28
CDR3 DNA: TGTGCCAGCAGCTTATCGGGACAGGGTGGTTCACCCCTCCACTTT; CDR3 protein: CASSLSGQGGSPLHF; D gene: TRBD1; clone size: NA; J gene: TRBJ1-6; V gene: TRBV7-2
CDR3 DNA: TGTGCCAGCAGCTTGGCCCGTAACTATGGCTACACCTTC; CDR3 protein: CASSLARNYGYTF; D gene: NA; clone size: few; J gene: TRBJ1-2; V gene: TRBV5-6
CDR3 DNA: TGTGCCAGCCGTCCTTCGCGGCAGGGATTCTCCGACGAGCAGTACTTC; CDR3 protein: CASRPSRQGFSDEQYF; D gene: NA; clone size: NA; J gene: TRBJ2-7; V gene: TRBV28
CDR3 DNA: TGCGCCAGCAGCCAATTGATTACGAGAAAGCCGGACAATGAGCAGTTCTTC; CDR3 protein: CASSQLITRKPDNEQFF; D gene: NA; clone size: NA; J gene: TRBJ2-1; V gene: TRBV4-1
CDR3 DNA: TGTGCCAGCAGTTACGATGACAAGATCCCCTATGGCTACACCTTC; CDR3 protein: CASSYDDKIPYGYTF; D gene: NA; clone size: NA; J gene: TRBJ1-2; V gene: TRBV6-5
CDR3 DNA: TGTGCCAGCAGCCGCGGAAGTCAGCCCCAGCATTTT; CDR3 protein: CASSRGSQPQHF; D gene: NA; clone size: NA; J gene: TRBJ1-5; V gene: TRBV6-6
CDR3 DNA: TGTGCCAGCTCACCCGATAATTCACCCCTCCACTTT; CDR3 protein: CASSPDNSPLHF; D gene: NA; clone size: NA; J gene: TRBJ1-6; V gene: TRBV18
CDR3 DNA: TGTGCCAGCCGGGGGGGCCTGAAGCACGAGCAGTACTTC; CDR3 protein: CASRGGLKHEQYF; D gene: TRBD2; clone size: NA; J gene: TRBJ2-7; V gene: TRBV25-1
CDR3 DNA: TGTGCCAGCAGATTAGAGGGAATCACCGGGGAGCTGTTTTTT; CDR3 protein: CASRLEGITGELFF; D gene: NA; clone size: NA; J gene: TRBJ2-2; V gene: TRBV25-1
CDR3 DNA: TGTGCCAGCAGCTTAATAGTCGATCCAATCAAACCCACCTACGAGCAGTACTTC; CDR3 protein: CASSLIVDPIKPTYEQYF; D gene: NA; clone size: NA; J gene: TRBJ2-7; V gene: TRBV7-8
CDR3 DNA: TGTGCCAGCGGTACCAGAGGAAGAAGAAATCGCTCTGGAAACACCATATATTTT; CDR3 protein: CASGTRGRRNRSGNTIYF; D gene: NA; clone size: NA; J gene: TRBJ1-3; V gene: TRBV27
CDR3 DNA: TGTGCCAGCAGCCAAGAACGCGAGGCGGGGGTTGGGACAGATACGCAGTATTTT; CDR3 protein: CASSQEREAGVGTDTQYF; D gene: TRBD2; clone size: NA; J gene: TRBJ2-3; V gene: TRBV14
CDR3 DNA: TGCGCCAGCAGCTTGGCCGACCAGGACAGCCCAACTAATGAAAAACTGTTTTTT; CDR3 protein: CASSLADQDSPTNEKLFF; D gene: NA; clone size: NA; J gene: TRBJ1-4; V gene: TRBV5-1
CDR3 DNA: TGTGCCAGCAGCTTCGTGAGACAGAGGATCAATGAGCAGTTCTTC; CDR3 protein: CASSFVRQRINEQFF; D gene: NA; clone size: NA; J gene: TRBJ2-1; V gene: TRBV6-5
CDR3 DNA: TGCAGTGCTTACAGGGAAAAACTGTTTTTT; CDR3 protein: CSAYREKLFF; D gene: NA; clone size: NA; J gene: TRBJ1-4; V gene: TRBV20-1
CDR3 DNA: TGTGCCAGCAGCACCAGGGGCTATGGCTACACCTTC; CDR3 protein: CASSTRGYGYTF; D gene: NA; clone size: NA; J gene: TRBJ1-2; V gene: TRBV25-1
CDR3 DNA: TGCGCCAGCAGCCAAGCCCGGTCACGGTCAGCGGGGAGCCAAGAGACCCAGTACTTC; CDR3 protein: CASSQARSRSAGSQETQYF; D gene: TRBD2; clone size: once; J gene: TRBJ2-5; V gene: TRBV4-1
CDR3 DNA: TGTGCCAGCAGCTTATCAGGGTACGGTGATCAGCCCCAGCATTTT; CDR3 protein: CASSLSGYGDQPQHF; D gene: NA; clone size: NA; J gene: TRBJ1-5; V gene: TRBV7-6
CDR3 DNA: TGCGCCAGCAGCCTCGGACAGGGATCCCCACCCCTCCACTTT; CDR3 protein: CASSLGQGSPPLHF; D gene: TRBD1; clone size: few; J gene: TRBJ1-6; V gene: TRBV4-1
CDR3 DNA: TGTGCCAGTAGCCCGGGGTCCAATTCACCCCTCCACTTT; CDR3 protein: CASSPGSNSPLHF; D gene: NA; clone size: NA; J gene: TRBJ1-6; V gene: TRBV19
CDR3 DNA: TGTGCCAGCAGCCATCACGAATTGGAATCAACAGGGCCAGAGACCCAGTACTTC; CDR3 protein: CASSHHELESTGPETQYF; D gene: NA; clone size: NA; J gene: TRBJ2-5; V gene: TRBV11-3
CDR3 DNA: TGTGCCAGCAGGACAGGGAGGTATGGCTACACCTTC; CDR3 protein: CASRTGRYGYTF; D gene: TRBD1; clone size: NA; J gene: TRBJ1-2; V gene: TRBV6-5
CDR3 DNA: TGCGCCAGCAGCTTGCCCCACTTTGAGGGGGACATCTACAATGAGCAGTTCTTC; CDR3 protein: CASSLPHFEGDIYNEQFF; D gene: NA; clone size: NA; J gene: TRBJ2-1; V gene: TRBV5-1
CDR3 DNA: TGTGCCAGCAGCCTCACAGGGATGAAATCGTTGCCGGGGACTGAAGCTTTCTTT; CDR3 protein: CASSLTGMKSLPGTEAFF; D gene: NA; clone size: NA; J gene: TRBJ1-1; V gene: TRBV27
CDR3 DNA: TGTGCCTGCTACAGGGGTTCGGCATATGAAGCTTTCTTT; CDR3 protein: CACYRGSAYEAFF; D gene: TRBD1; clone size: NA; J gene: TRBJ1-1; V gene: TRBV6-5
CDR3 DNA: TGTGCCAGCAGTGCCATCCTACTCGGAGTCTCCGGTGGCTACACCTTC; CDR3 protein: CASSAILLGVSGGYTF; D gene: NA; clone size: NA; J gene: TRBJ1-2; V gene: TRBV6-1
CDR3 DNA: TGCGCCAGCAGCGGAGGGGCCCCCCGGGAGCTGTTTTTT; CDR3 protein: CASSGGAPRELFF; D gene: NA; clone size: NA; J gene: TRBJ2-2; V gene: TRBV4-1
CDR3 DNA: TGCGCCAGCAGCTTGGTGGGACTAGCGGGGGCCGACTCCTACAATGAGCAGTTCTTC; CDR3 protein: CASSLVGLAGADSYNEQFF; D gene: TRBD2; clone size: NA; J gene: TRBJ2-1; V gene: TRBV5-1
CDR3 DNA: TGTGCCAGCAGTCAACGATATTCGGGCACAGATACGCAGTATTTT; CDR3 protein: CASSQRYSGTDTQYF; D gene: NA; clone size: NA; J gene: TRBJ2-3; V gene: TRBV14
CDR3 DNA: TGTGCCAGCACGAAGGACAGGGCGGAGTATGGCTACACCTTC; CDR3 protein: CASTKDRAEYGYTF; D gene: TRBD1; clone size: NA; J gene: TRBJ1-2; V gene: TRBV18